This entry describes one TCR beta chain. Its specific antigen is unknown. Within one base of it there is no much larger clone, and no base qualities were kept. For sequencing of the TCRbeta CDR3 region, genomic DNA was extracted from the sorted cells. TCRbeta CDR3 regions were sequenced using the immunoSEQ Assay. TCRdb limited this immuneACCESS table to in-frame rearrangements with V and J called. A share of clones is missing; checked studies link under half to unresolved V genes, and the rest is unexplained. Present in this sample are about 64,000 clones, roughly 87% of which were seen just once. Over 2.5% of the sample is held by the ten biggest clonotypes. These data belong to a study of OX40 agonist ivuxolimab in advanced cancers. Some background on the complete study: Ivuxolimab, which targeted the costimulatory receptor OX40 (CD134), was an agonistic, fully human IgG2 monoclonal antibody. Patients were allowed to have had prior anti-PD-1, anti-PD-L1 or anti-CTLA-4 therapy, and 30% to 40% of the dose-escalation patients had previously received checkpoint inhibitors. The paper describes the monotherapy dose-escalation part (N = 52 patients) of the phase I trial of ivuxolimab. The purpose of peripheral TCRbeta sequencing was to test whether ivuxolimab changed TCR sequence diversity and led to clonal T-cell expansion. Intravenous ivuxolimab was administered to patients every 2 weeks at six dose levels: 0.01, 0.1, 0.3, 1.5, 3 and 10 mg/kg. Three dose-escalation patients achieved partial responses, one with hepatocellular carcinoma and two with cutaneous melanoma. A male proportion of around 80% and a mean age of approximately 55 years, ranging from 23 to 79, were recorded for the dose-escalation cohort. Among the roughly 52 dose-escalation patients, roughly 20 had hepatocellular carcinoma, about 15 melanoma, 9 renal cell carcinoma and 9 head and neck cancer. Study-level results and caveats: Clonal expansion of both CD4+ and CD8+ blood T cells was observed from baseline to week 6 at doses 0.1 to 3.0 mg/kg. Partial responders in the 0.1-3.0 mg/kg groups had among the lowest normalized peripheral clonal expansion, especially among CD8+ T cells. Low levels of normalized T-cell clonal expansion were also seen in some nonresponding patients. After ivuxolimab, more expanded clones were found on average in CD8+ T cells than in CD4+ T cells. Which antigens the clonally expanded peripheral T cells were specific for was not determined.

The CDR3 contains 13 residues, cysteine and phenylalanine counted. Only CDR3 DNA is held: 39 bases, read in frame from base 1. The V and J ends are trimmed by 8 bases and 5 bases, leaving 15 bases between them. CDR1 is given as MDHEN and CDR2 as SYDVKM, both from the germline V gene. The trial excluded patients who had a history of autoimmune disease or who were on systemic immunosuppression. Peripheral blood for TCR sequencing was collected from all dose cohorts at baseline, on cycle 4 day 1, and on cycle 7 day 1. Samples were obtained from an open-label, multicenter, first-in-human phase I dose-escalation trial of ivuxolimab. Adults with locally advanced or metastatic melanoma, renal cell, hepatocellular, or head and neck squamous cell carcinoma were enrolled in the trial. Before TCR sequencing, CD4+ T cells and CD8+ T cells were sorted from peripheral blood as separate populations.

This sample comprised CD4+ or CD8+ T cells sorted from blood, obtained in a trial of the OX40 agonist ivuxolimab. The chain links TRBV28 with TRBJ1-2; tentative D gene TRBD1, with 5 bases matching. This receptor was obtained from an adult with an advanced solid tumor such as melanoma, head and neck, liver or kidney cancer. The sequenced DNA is TGTGCCAGCTCTGACAGCCTACTTTATGGCTACACCTTC. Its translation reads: CASSDSLLYGYTF.